Shown below are 24 T cell receptor beta chains from a single sample sequenced in a study of spatial heterogeneity in lung cancer. In TCRdb, the 5' RACE reads were re-called with MiXCR into one record per CDR3 protein. This table has some 110,000 distinct CDR3 sequences, 9.5% to 15% appearing once. Time point reported: blood at routine non-recurrence follow-up after resection. Sequencing of whole RNA from tumor, nontumor lung or frozen PBMC involved no sorting. The source material was PBMCs, sampled at follow-up. Receptors were obtained from a male donor with early-stage non-small cell lung cancer.

The CDR3 nucleotides are TGCAGTGCTAAGGGACAGGGGAGGACGCGGGGAGGCTACACCTTC. As protein: CSAKGQGRTRGGYTF. The chain uses TRBV20-1 and TRBJ1-2; 10 nucleotides agree with TRBD1. Germline loops: CDR1 DFQATT, CDR2 SNEGSKA (reference sequence). The V gene end was trimmed by 4 bases and the J gene end by 8 bases; junction bases not matched to a gene: 13. The CDR3 covers 15 residues.

This clonotype was counted many times. The chain links TRBV5-1 to TRBJ2-3; 7 bases line up with TRBD1. Germline V gene lookup returns CDR1 SGHRS and CDR2 YFSETQ. The V and J ends lost 4 bases and 4 bases, in that order; junction bases with no gene match: 9. CDR3 length equals 15 residues. The CDR3 coding sequence is TGCGCCAGCAGCATACAGGGGCTGTTAGCAGATACGCAGTATTTT. This sequence encodes CASSIQGLLADTQYF.

Written as DNA, the CDR3 is TGCAGCGTTGATAGGGGAGAAAAACTGTTTTTT. This translates into CSVDRGEKLFF. The rearrangement uses TRBV29-1 and TRBJ1-4; weak D call: TRBD1 (5 bases). Germline loops: CDR1 SQVTM, CDR2 ANQGSEA. Trimming pared 3 bases from V and 8 bases from J, leaving 7 bases between. The CDR3 sequence is 11 residues long.

This clonotype came up many times. The rearrangement joins TRBV4-2 to TRBJ1-2; D call uncertain. Germline V gene lookup returns CDR1 LGHNA and CDR2 YNFKEQ. CDR3 length equals 18 residues. The V end lost 2 bases, the J end lost 9 bases, and 28 bases lay between the germline ends. The CDR3 DNA reads as TGTGCCAGCAGCCAATCGGGGAATTGGGGAGACATAGGCCACCGCTACACCTTC. It specifies CASSQSGNWGDIGHRYTF.

In its sample, this clonotype was seen once. This chain connects TRBV18 to TRBJ1-5; 8 bases are shared with TRBD1. CDR1 and CDR2 (germline): KGHSH, LQKENI. The CDR3 runs to 15 residues. Trimming cost V 5 bases and J 10 bases; bases outside gene matches: 13. CDR3 sequence reads: CASSGGQAPFSPQHF. CDR3 coding DNA: TGTGCCAGCTCAGGGGGACAGGCCCCCTTTTCTCCCCAGCATTTT. Combining the CDR3 with reference TRBV18 and TRBJ1-5 gives the whole variable domain NAGVMQNPRHLVRRRGQEARLRCSPMKGHSHVYWYRQLPEEGLKFMVYLQKENIIDESGMPKERFSAEFPKEGPSILRIQQVVRGDSAAYFCASSGGQAPFSPQHFGDGTRLSIL.

The chain links TRBV20-1 to TRBJ2-4, with D perhaps matching TRBD1 or TRBD2 (5 bases each). V was shortened by 0 bases and J by 4 bases, with 13 bases between the two germline ends. CDR1 and CDR2 from the germline V gene are DFQATT and SNEGSKA (reference sequence). This CDR3 comprises 15 residues. CDR3 region: CSARDLRGPKNIQYF. CDR3 bases: TGCAGTGCTAGAGATCTGAGGGGACCAAAAAACATTCAGTACTTC.

The CDR3 protein is CASSPGPIGNQPQHF. DNA of the CDR3: TGTGCCAGCAGTCCGGGCCCGATAGGCAATCAGCCCCAGCATTTT. The chain links TRBV7-9 to TRBJ1-5; D is uncertain. The V gene's germline CDR1 is SEHNR and CDR2 FQNEAQ (reference sequence). This CDR3 is built from 15 residues. Deletions cut 6 bases from V and 2 bases from J, with 14 bases between.

This clonotype was counted ten times or more. V usage is TRBV4-3 and J usage is TRBJ2-7, with 10 positions matching TRBD1. The CDR3 contains 16 residues. The trim removed 2 bases at V and 2 bases at J, leaving 6 bases unmatched. CDR1 and CDR2 (germline): LGHNA, YSLEER. CDR3 loop: CASSQSPGQGAYEQYF. CDR3 DNA sequence: TGCGCCAGCAGCCAATCCCCCGGACAGGGGGCCTACGAGCAGTACTTC.

V is TRBV20-1 and J is TRBJ2-2, with a weak D call TRBD1 (5 bases). The CDR3 runs to 15 residues. Germline values: CDR1 DFQATT, CDR2 SNEGSKA (reference sequence). Trimming removed 3 bases at V and 4 bases at J, with 15 bases between. The chain's CDR3 is CSASRYRQSTGELFF. CDR3 DNA sequence: TGCAGTGCTAGTCGCTATAGACAGAGCACCGGGGAGCTGTTTTTT.

Details on this clonotype: This sequence may be a read error, since a much larger clone differs from it by one base. The CDR3 carries no conserved terminal phenylalanine or tryptophan, so it likely arises from a read error. The rearrangement joins TRBV20-1 to TRBJ2-2; D not certain. CDR1 is DFQATT, CDR2 SNEGSKA, per germline (reference sequence). This CDR3 has 13 amino acids. The ends were cut back, 4 bases at V and 2 bases at J, with 8 bases in the middle. The CDR3 sequence: CSATTDNTGELFL. The DNA of the CDR3 is TGCAGTGCTACCACAGATAACACCGGGGAGCTGTTTTTA.

This clonotype was recorded a few times. The rearrangement joins TRBV5-1 to TRBJ1-2, with D tentatively TRBD1 (5 bases). Germline V gene sequence: CDR1 SGHRS, CDR2 YFSETQ. With 0 bases removed from V and 4 bases from J, the gap between germline ends came to 13 bases. The CDR3 consists of 15 residues. The chain's CDR3 is CASSLDGGGLYGYTF. CDR3 sequence (DNA): TGCGCCAGCAGCTTGGACGGGGGAGGACTCTATGGCTACACCTTC.

The genes are TRBV5-1 and TRBJ2-5; 7 nucleotides match TRBD1. CDR3 length: 15 amino acids. With 4 bases clipped from V and 1 base from J, the junction kept 7 bases outside the gene matches. The germline CDR1 and CDR2 sequences are SGHRS and YFSETQ. The CDR3 loop reads CASSESQGVQETQYF. CDR3 DNA sequence: TGCGCCAGCAGCGAATCCCAGGGGGTCCAAGAGACCCAGTACTTC.

This clonotype was observed many times. This chain connects TRBV6-2 or TRBV6-3 to TRBJ1-6; no clear D gene. V lost 0 bases and J 3 bases, leaving 9 bases between the germline ends. This CDR3 has 16 amino acids. The germline V gene encodes CDR1 MNHEY and CDR2 SVGEGT. The CDR3 DNA sequence: TGTGCCAGCAGTTACTCCCCCGCGGACTATAATTCACCCCTCCACTTT. The encoded protein is CASSYSPADYNSPLHF.

Concerning this clonotype itself: Just one base apart from a much larger clone, this may be a read error. The chain links TRBV29-1 to TRBJ1-2, with unresolved D. There are 14 residues in the CDR3. The germline V gene has CDR1 SQVTM and CDR2 ANQGSEA. Trimming cost V 0 bases and J 5 bases, with 13 bases left between them. CDR3 DNA sequence: TGCAGCGTTGAAGAGCCGGTGGGCTTTTATGGCTACACCTTC. This sequence encodes CSVEEPVGFYGYTF. Looking up the rest from reference TRBV29-1 and TRBJ1-2 gives the full variable domain: SAVISQKPSRDICQRGTSLTIQCQVDSQVTMMFWYRQQPGQSLTLIATANQGSEATYESGFVIDKFPISRPNLTFSTLTVSNMSPEDSSIYLCSVEEPVGFYGYTFGSGTRLTVV.

This clonotype has more than one count but fewer than ten. The chain recombines TRBV20-1 with TRBJ2-7; D remains unclear. From germline, CDR1 is DFQATT and CDR2 SNEGSKA (reference sequence). V was shortened by 3 bases and J by 7 bases, with 10 bases between the two germline ends. The CDR3 is 11 amino acids. CDR3 in DNA: TGCAGTGCTAGGGAGAGATGGGAGCAGTACTTC. The encoded protein is CSARERWEQYF.

The table lists this clonotype with many counts. CDR3 in DNA: TGTGCCAGCAGCTTAGAACAGCCGTATAGCAATCAGCCCCAGCATTTT. Translation: CASSLEQPYSNQPQHF. V usage is TRBV7-8 and J usage is TRBJ1-5; no definite D call. V dropped 1 base and J dropped 0 bases, with 10 bases sitting between them. This CDR3 is 16 amino acids long. Per germline, CDR1 SGHVS and CDR2 FQNEAQ.

J is TRBJ2-2 and V is TRBV5-1; the D is unclear. There are 14 residues in the CDR3. Germline V gives CDR1 SGHRS, CDR2 YFSETQ. Trimming took off 0 bases at V and 4 bases at J, with 7 bases between the two ends. DNA for the CDR3: TGCGCCAGCAGCTTGGGTGGCATCACCGGGGAGCTGTTTTTT. The encoded protein is CASSLGGITGELFF.

The rearrangement links TRBV29-1 to TRBJ1-3, with TRBD1 matching 7 bases. Germline V lookup: CDR1 SQVTM, CDR2 ANQGSEA. V lost 8 bases, J lost 4 bases, and 14 bases stayed unmatched. The CDR3 totals 15 residues. This CDR3 reads CSPWTGPFQGNTIYF. The DNA for the CDR3 is TGCAGCCCTTGGACAGGCCCCTTCCAGGGAAACACCATATATTTT.

The chain is built from TRBV12-3 or TRBV12-4 and TRBJ2-3, with D perhaps matching TRBD1 (5 bases). The ends were cut back, 5 bases at V and 5 bases at J, with 14 bases in the middle. The CDR3 spans 14 residues. CDR3 amino acids: CASSLPAGIDTQYF. For the CDR3, the DNA is TGTGCCAGCAGTCTCCCCGCAGGGATAGATACGCAGTATTTT.

This chain joins TRBV4-1 and TRBJ1-5; D is possibly TRBD1 (5 bases). V lost 6 bases and J lost 1, with 16 bases in between. The germline V gene encodes CDR1 MGHRA and CDR2 YSYEKL. This CDR3 region has 16 residues. CDR3 sequence (DNA): TGCGCCAGCAGTTATGACCCCGGGGCGAGCAATCAGCCCCAGCATTTT. Protein product: CASSYDPGASNQPQHF.

This clonotype was found a few times. The chain carries TRBV3-1 and TRBJ2-2; no clear D gene. This CDR3 contains 16 residues. V was shortened by 4 bases and J by 1 base, with 13 bases between the two germline ends. From germline, CDR1 is LGHDT and CDR2 YNNKEL (reference sequence). In DNA, the CDR3 is TGTGCCAGCAGCCCCTGGTCCCAGATGAACACCGGGGAGCTGTTTTTT. Translated: CASSPWSQMNTGELFF.

This clonotype was seen only a few times. The J gene is TRBJ1-2, the V gene TRBV7-9; 7 bases map to TRBD1. V was pared by 3 bases and J by 0 bases, with 4 bases of the junction left unmatched. Germline V gives CDR1 SEHNR, CDR2 FQNEAQ (reference sequence). The CDR3 loop spans 15 amino acids. CDR3 in amino acids: CASSLGQSPNYGYTF. The DNA of the CDR3 is TGTGCCAGCAGCTTGGGACAGTCTCCTAACTATGGCTACACCTTC.

The rearrangement uses TRBV9 and TRBJ2-1; maybe TRBD1 (5 bases). The germline V gene encodes CDR1 SGDLS and CDR2 YYNGEE. The CDR3 sequence is 16 residues long. V was pared by 2 bases and J by 0 bases, with 12 bases between. In DNA form, the CDR3 reads TGTGCCAGCAGCGTGCTGGACACAAGCTCCTACAATGAGCAGTTCTTC. It is translated as CASSVLDTSSYNEQFF.

This clonotype has more than one count but fewer than ten. This rearrangement joins TRBV30 to TRBJ1-2, with 10 bases that match TRBD1. V was clipped by 8 bases and J by 7 bases; unmatched bases: 10. The CDR3 runs to 13 residues. Germline V gene lookup returns CDR1 GTSNPN and CDR2 SVGIG (reference sequence). The CDR3 is CAARPGQGIGYTF. The CDR3 DNA reads TGTGCCGCTCGGCCGGGACAGGGGATTGGCTACACCTTC.